This T cell receptor (beta chain) was found in a study of blood T cell repertoires in COVID-19. Study in general: Donors in the United States, Italy and Spain gave samples during acute or convalescent COVID-19.

Per the authors' pipeline: Nucleated cell counts were estimated from reference gene primer amplification. Sequencing was performed with immunoSEQ multiplex PCR; in TCRdb, only in-frame clones are kept and a portion is missing. V, J and clone size reflect that table, while D and trimming were determined from the DNA. In the table there are fewer than 250,000 clones, approximately 84% of which are singletons. Either two negative PCRs, clearance, or symptom resolution qualified Cohort 3 donors as recovered. V was trimmed by 9 bases and J by 0 bases, leaving 10 bases between them. The CDR3 totals 13 residues.

This TCR came from a woman aged 25 to 45 who had recovered from COVID-19. This chain joins TRBV12-3 or TRBV12-4 and TRBJ2-3; no reliable D call. Sequencing was performed on PBMCs or T cells enriched from blood (not recorded which). DNA for the CDR3: TGTGCCAGTGCCGTGACTAGCACAGATACGCAGTATTTT. As protein: CASAVTSTDTQYF.